This TCR beta chain originates from a study of response to subunit inactivated influenza vaccine. MiXCR, applied by TCRdb to the RT-PCR reads, yields one record per CDR3 protein. The sample yields about 570,000 distinct CDR3 sequences, about 11% seen once. On this clonotype: What it recognizes is unknown.

V trimming: 6 bases; J trimming: 10 bases; junction bases outside the gene matches: 5. CDR3 size: 11 residues. Germline V gene lookup returns CDR1 DFQATT and CDR2 SNEGSKA (reference sequence). Overall study results and limits: With each seasonal influenza vaccination, the authors suggested, few new T cells are recruited.

This same sample was also taken into another study, of T cells expressing NK-cell markers. That source notes: Synthesis of TCR beta cDNA relied on 5'RACE template switching carrying UMIs. It was from sorted CD3+CD56+NKG2C+, CD3+CD56+NKG2C- and CD3+CD56-NKG2C+ T cells that TCR beta repertoires came. The study found dominant NKG2C+ clonotypes at roughly 1.0-7.5% of CD8+ T cells in about six donors. Where a few donors were concerned, these clonotypes also led the CD3+CD56-NKG2C+ fraction.

This chain uses TRBV20-1 with TRBJ1-2; 10 bases line up with TRBD1. Sequenced material: PBMCs from blood, taken on the day of vaccination. This clonotype originated in a man aged 50-59 years who received an inactivated influenza vaccine. CDR3 protein: CSAGDRGLYTF. In nucleotides, the CDR3 is TGCAGTGCGGGGGACAGGGGCCTCTACACCTTC.